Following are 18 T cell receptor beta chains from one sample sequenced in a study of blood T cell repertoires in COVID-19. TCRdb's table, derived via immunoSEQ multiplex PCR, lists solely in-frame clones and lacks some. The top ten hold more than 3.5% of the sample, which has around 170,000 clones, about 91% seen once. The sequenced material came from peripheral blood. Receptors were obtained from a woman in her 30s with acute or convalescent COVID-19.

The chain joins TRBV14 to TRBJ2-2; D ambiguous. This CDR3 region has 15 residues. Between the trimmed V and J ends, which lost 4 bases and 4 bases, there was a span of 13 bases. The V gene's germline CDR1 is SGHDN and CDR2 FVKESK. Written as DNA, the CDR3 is TGTGCCAGCAGCCGCCCGTCTACGGGCACCGGGGAGCTGTTTTTT. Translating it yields CASSRPSTGTGELFF.

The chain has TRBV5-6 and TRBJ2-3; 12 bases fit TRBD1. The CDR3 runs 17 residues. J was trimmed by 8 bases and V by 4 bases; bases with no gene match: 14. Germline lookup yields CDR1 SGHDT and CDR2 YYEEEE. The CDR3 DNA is TGTGCCAGCAGCCTAAACCCGGGACAGGGGGCGCGGGGTACGCAGTATTTT. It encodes CASSLNPGQGARGTQYF.

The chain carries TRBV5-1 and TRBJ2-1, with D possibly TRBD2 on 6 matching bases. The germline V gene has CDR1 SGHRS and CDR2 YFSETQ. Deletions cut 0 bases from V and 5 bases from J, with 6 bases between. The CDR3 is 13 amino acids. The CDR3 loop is CASSLGGDNEQFF. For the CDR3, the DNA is TGCGCCAGCAGCTTGGGCGGGGACAATGAGCAGTTCTTC.

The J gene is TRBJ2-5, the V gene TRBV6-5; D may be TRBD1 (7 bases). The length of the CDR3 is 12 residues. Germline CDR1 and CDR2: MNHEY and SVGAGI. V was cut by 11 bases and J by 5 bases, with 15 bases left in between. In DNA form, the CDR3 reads TGTGCCGTAAATGGAGGGGGCGAGACCCAGTACTTC. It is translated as CAVNGGGETQYF.

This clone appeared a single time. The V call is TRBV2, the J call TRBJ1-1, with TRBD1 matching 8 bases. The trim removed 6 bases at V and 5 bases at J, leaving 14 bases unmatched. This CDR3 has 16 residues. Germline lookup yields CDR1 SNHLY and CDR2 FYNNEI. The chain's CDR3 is CASSQGQVSSWTEAFF. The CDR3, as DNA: TGTGCCAGCAGCCAGGGACAGGTTTCATCGTGGACTGAAGCTTTCTTT.

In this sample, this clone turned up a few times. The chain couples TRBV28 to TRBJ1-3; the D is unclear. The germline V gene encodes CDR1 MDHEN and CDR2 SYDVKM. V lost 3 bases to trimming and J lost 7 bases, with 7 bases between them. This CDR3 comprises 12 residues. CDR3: CASSFYPNTIYF. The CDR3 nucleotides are TGTGCCAGCAGTTTTTATCCGAACACCATATATTTT.

Here the CDR3 DNA reads TGCAGCCTATTCTACTCCGGGGAAGCTTTCTTT. This codes for CSLFYSGEAFF. The chain links TRBV20-1 to TRBJ1-1; D unresolved. CDR1 and CDR2 (germline): DFQATT, SNEGSKA (reference sequence). CDR3 size: 11 residues.

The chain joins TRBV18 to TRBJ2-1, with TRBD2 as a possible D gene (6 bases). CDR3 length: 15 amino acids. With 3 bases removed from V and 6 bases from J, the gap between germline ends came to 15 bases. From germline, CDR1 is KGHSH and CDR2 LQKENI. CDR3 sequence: CASSPRLTSLNEQFF. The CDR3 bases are TGTGCCAGCTCACCGCGTCTTACTAGCCTCAATGAGCAGTTCTTC.

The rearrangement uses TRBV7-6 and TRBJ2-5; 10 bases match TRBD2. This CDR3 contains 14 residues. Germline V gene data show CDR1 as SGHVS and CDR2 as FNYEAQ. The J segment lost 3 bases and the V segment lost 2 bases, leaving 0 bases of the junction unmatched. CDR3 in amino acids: CASSLLAGEETQYF. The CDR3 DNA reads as TGTGCCAGCAGCTTACTAGCGGGGGAAGAGACCCAGTACTTC.

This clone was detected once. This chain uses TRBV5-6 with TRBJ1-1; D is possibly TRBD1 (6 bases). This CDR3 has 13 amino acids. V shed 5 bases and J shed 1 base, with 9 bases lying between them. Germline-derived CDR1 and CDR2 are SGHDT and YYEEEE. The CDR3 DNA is TGTGCCAGCAGGGAACAGGGGAACACTGAAGCTTTCTTT. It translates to CASREQGNTEAFF.

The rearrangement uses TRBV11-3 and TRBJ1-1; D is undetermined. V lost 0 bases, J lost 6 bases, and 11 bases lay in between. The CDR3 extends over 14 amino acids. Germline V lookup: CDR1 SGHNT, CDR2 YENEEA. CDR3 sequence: CASSLDLSRAEAFF. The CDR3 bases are TGTGCCAGCAGCTTAGATCTTTCCCGCGCTGAAGCTTTCTTT.

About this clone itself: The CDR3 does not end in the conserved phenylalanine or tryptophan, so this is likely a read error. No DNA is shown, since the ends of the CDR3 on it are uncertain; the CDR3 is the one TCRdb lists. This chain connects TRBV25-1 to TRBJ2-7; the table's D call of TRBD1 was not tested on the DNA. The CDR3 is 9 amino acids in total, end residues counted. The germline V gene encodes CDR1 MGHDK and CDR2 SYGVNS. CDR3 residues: CASSEPRVI.

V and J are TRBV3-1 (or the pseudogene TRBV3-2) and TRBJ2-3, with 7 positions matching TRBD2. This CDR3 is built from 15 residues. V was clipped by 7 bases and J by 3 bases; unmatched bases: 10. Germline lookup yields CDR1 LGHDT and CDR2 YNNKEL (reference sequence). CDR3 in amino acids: CASTPMAGATDTQYF. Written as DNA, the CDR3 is TGTGCCAGCACCCCCATGGCGGGAGCGACAGATACGCAGTATTTT.

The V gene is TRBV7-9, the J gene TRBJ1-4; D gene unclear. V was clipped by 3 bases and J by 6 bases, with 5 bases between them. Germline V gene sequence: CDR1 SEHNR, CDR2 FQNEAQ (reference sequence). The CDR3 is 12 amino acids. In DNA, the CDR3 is TGTGCCAGCAGCTTCCAGGATGAAAAACTGTTTTTT. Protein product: CASSFQDEKLFF.

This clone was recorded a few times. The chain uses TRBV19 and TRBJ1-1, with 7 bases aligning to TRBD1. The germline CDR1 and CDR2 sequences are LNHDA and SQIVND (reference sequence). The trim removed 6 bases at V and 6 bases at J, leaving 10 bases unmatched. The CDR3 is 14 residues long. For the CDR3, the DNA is TGTGCCAGTAGATGGGACAGCCTCGATGCTGAAGCTTTCTTT. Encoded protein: CASRWDSLDAEAFF.

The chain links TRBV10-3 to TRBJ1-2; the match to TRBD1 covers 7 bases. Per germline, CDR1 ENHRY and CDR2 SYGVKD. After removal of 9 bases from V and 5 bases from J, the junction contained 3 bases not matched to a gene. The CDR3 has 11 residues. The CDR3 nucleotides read TGTGCCATAGGGACAGATTATGGCTACACCTTC. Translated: CAIGTDYGYTF.

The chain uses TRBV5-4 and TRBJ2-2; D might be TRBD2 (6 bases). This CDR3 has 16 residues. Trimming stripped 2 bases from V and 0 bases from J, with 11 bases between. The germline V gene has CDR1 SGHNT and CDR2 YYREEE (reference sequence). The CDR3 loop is CASSFGGLANTGELFF. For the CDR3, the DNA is TGTGCCAGCAGCTTCGGGGGATTGGCGAACACCGGGGAGCTGTTTTTT.

The CDR3 bases are TGTGCCAGCTCACCGACTCTAGCGGGAGTGGTTGGTGAGCAGTTCTTC. Its protein is CASSPTLAGVVGEQFF. V is TRBV18 and J is TRBJ2-1, with TRBD2 matching 10 bases. V lost 3 bases to trimming and J lost 9 bases; unmatched junction nucleotides: 11. The germline V gene encodes CDR1 KGHSH and CDR2 LQKENI. There are 16 residues in the CDR3.